This entry lists 31 T cell receptor beta chains sequenced from one sample in a study of CD4 T cells in relation to SARS-CoV-2 and coronaviruses. Before the COVID-19 pandemic, during about 2011-2019, CD4+ T cells were taken from unexposed donors. CD4+ T cells were isolated from the cells after more than nine days of culture. Their recognized antigens are unknown. Clones were sequenced by immunoSEQ multiplex PCR, and TCRdb holds only the in-frame ones, with some missing. Of about 29,000 clones in the sample, approximately 79% were seen once. Sequences were obtained from CD4+ T cells from PBMCs, cultured in vitro. These receptors were obtained from a human donor in good health.

The chain is built from TRBV18 and TRBJ1-4; D gene unclear. V shed 3 bases and J shed 7 bases, with 12 bases lying between them. CDR1 is KGHSH, CDR2 LQKENI, per germline. The CDR3 runs 14 residues. This CDR3 reads CASSPPSSGEKLFF. CDR3 sequence (DNA): TGTGCCAGCTCACCGCCTTCTTCGGGTGAAAAACTGTTTTTT.

This chain joins TRBV3-1 (or the pseudogene TRBV3-2) and TRBJ1-5; D is unclear. V lost 4 bases to trimming and J lost 0 bases, with 7 bases between them. Germline CDR1 LGHDT, CDR2 YNNKEL (reference sequence). The CDR3 runs 14 residues. Here the CDR3 reads CASSRQDSNQPQHF. Here the CDR3 DNA reads TGTGCCAGCAGCCGTCAGGATAGCAATCAGCCCCAGCATTTT.

This clone came up a few times. This rearrangement joins TRBV19 to TRBJ2-1; D remains ambiguous. V was shortened by 1 base and J by 0 bases, with 7 bases between the two germline ends. The CDR3 is 15 amino acids. Germline V gene data show CDR1 as LNHDA and CDR2 as SQIVND (reference sequence). CDR3 region: CASSIAGTSYNEQFF. The CDR3 DNA follows: TGTGCCAGTAGTATAGCAGGTACCTCCTACAATGAGCAGTTCTTC. The complete variable domain, with remaining parts taken from reference TRBV19 and TRBJ2-1, reads DGGITQSPKYLFRKEGQNVTLSCEQNLNHDAMYWYRQDPGQGLRLIYYSQIVNDFQKGDIAEGYSVSREKKESFPLTVTSAQKNPTAFYLCASSIAGTSYNEQFFGPGTRLTVL.

The chain links TRBV5-1 to TRBJ2-5; D may be TRBD1 (6 bases). CDR3 length: 16 amino acids. The V and J ends lost 4 bases and 5 bases respectively, with 21 bases between them. CDR1 is SGHRS, CDR2 YFSETQ, per germline. Here the CDR3 reads CASSARDKSTIETQYF. The CDR3, as DNA: TGCGCCAGCAGCGCACGGGACAAATCTACAATTGAGACCCAGTACTTC.

For this clone: An end of the junction does not agree with germline; a read error may underlie this. The CDR3 DNA sequence: TGTGCTAGCAGCTTATCGACTGCAGGCGGGGAGCTGTTTTTT. It encodes CASSLSTAGGELFF. The chain links TRBV7-7 to TRBJ2-2; D is undetermined. This CDR3 contains 14 residues. Germline values: CDR1 SSHAT, CDR2 FNYEAQ (reference sequence).

The chain uses TRBV4-1 and TRBJ2-5, with 8 bases matching TRBD1. The CDR3 sequence is 17 residues long. V dropped 1 base and J dropped 5; count of bases not matched to a gene: 12. Germline values: CDR1 MGHRA, CDR2 YSYEKL. Here the CDR3 DNA reads TGCGCCAGCAGCCAAGCTACCTCTACAGGGGGTCGGGAGACCCAGTACTTC. Residues: CASSQATSTGGRETQYF.

V gene TRBV5-4 combines with J gene TRBJ2-7, with TRBD1 as a possible D gene (5 bases). Germline CDR1 SGHNT, CDR2 YYREEE (reference sequence). Trimming shortened V by 0 bases and J by 1 base, and 8 bases separated the two germline ends. The CDR3 runs to 14 residues. The CDR3 here is CASSLDPGSYEQYF. The CDR3 coding sequence is TGTGCCAGCAGCTTGGACCCAGGGTCCTACGAGCAGTACTTC.

This clone showed up just once. This chain connects TRBV5-1 to TRBJ2-1, with a weak D call TRBD1 (5 bases). V lost 0 bases to trimming and J lost 4 bases, with 11 bases between them. The CDR3 has 15 amino acids. Germline loops: CDR1 SGHRS, CDR2 YFSETQ. This chain's CDR3 is CASSLEGANYNEQFF. CDR3 bases: TGCGCCAGCAGCTTGGAAGGGGCAAATTACAATGAGCAGTTCTTC.

The V and J genes are TRBV5-5 and TRBJ2-3; D call uncertain. Per the germline V gene, CDR1 is SGHKS and CDR2 is YYEKEE (reference sequence). The CDR3 sequence is 13 residues long. Trimming removed 4 bases at V and 4 bases at J, with 10 bases between. The CDR3 is CASSINPADTQYF. The DNA for the CDR3 is TGTGCCAGCAGCATAAACCCCGCAGATACGCAGTATTTT.

J is TRBJ2-7 and V is TRBV7-2; D gene ambiguous. Germline V gene lookup returns CDR1 SGHTA and CDR2 FQGNSA. The CDR3 loop spans 12 amino acids. V gave up 3 bases and J gave up 6 bases, with 9 bases separating them. The CDR3 spells CASSFDLAEQYF. The CDR3 DNA reads as TGTGCCAGCAGCTTCGACCTGGCCGAGCAGTACTTC.

The chain carries TRBV7-6 and TRBJ2-7; 11 bases line up with TRBD1. J gave up 0 bases and V 5 bases, and 9 bases lay outside the gene matches. This CDR3 spans 17 amino acids. Per germline, CDR1 SGHVS and CDR2 FNYEAQ. The CDR3 nucleotides are TGTGCCAGCAGCCCACGGGGGGGGACAGGGGGCTCCTACGAGCAGTACTTC. Translated, it gives CASSPRGGTGGSYEQYF.

This chain uses TRBV7-9 with TRBJ1-1; 10 bases fit TRBD1. The CDR3 covers 14 residues. Germline values: CDR1 SEHNR, CDR2 FQNEAQ (reference sequence). The V gene end was trimmed by 5 bases and the J gene end by 4 bases; junction bases not matched to a gene: 4. The CDR3 region has the DNA TGTGCCAGCAGCGCGCGGACAGGGGGCACTGAAGCTTTCTTT. Amino acids: CASSARTGGTEAFF.

The chain combines TRBV5-1 with TRBJ1-4; D remains ambiguous. The CDR3 is made up of 16 amino acids. V shed 2 bases and J shed 8 bases, with 19 bases lying between them. The germline V gene encodes CDR1 SGHRS and CDR2 YFSETQ. CDR3 DNA sequence: TGCGCCAGCAGCTTCGCGCCGGGCCCCTCGGGGGAAAAACTGTTTTTT. It codes for CASSFAPGPSGEKLFF. The full variable domain, with the rest looked up from reference TRBV5-1 and TRBJ1-4, is KAGVTQTPRYLIKTRGQQVTLSCSPISGHRSVSWYQQTPGQGLQFLFEYFSETQRNKGNFPGRFSGRQFSNSRSEMNVSTLELGDSALYLCASSFAPGPSGEKLFFGSGTQLSVL.

The V gene is TRBV28, the J gene TRBJ2-3; tentative D call: TRBD2 (5 bases). The V end was cut by 5 bases, the J end by 1 base, with 13 bases between. The CDR3 is 15 residues long. The germline V gene has CDR1 MDHEN and CDR2 SYDVKM. The CDR3 region is CASSAQAAGTDTQYF. CDR3 coding DNA: TGTGCCAGCAGTGCCCAAGCAGCGGGCACAGATACGCAGTATTTT.

This sequence joins TRBV5-1 and TRBJ1-3, with D possibly being TRBD1 (5 bases). CDR1 and CDR2 from the germline V gene are SGHRS and YFSETQ. This CDR3 is 16 amino acids long. V lost 0 bases and J lost 0, with 10 bases in between. The CDR3 sequence: CASSLAPGSSGNTIYF. The CDR3 DNA follows: TGCGCCAGCAGCTTGGCCCCAGGGAGCTCTGGAAACACCATATATTTT.

The chain is built from TRBV5-4 and TRBJ2-1; D remains ambiguous. Germline V gives CDR1 SGHNT, CDR2 YYREEE (reference sequence). V lost 1 base, J lost 0 bases, and 14 bases lay in between. The CDR3 has 17 residues. CDR3 amino acids: CASSLTHIGDSYNEQFF. As DNA, the CDR3 is TGTGCCAGCAGCTTGACACATATCGGTGACTCCTACAATGAGCAGTTCTTC.

The genes are TRBV12-3 or TRBV12-4 and TRBJ2-3; D gene uncertain. The CDR3 sequence is 12 residues long. V dropped 4 bases and J dropped 0 bases, with 2 bases sitting between them. The CDR3 loop is CASSSSTDTQYF. In nucleotides, the CDR3 is TGTGCCAGCAGTTCCAGCACAGATACGCAGTATTTT.

This clone was observed a few times. The J gene is TRBJ1-5, the V gene TRBV6-1; 7 bases fit TRBD1. Germline V lookup: CDR1 MNHNS, CDR2 SASEGT. CDR3 length: 17 residues. V shed 4 bases and J 1 base; nucleotides not matched to a gene: 10. CDR3 sequence: CASSALRQGNSNQPQHF. CDR3 coding DNA: TGTGCCAGCAGTGCCCTGCGACAGGGCAACAGCAATCAGCCCCAGCATTTT.

This chain uses TRBV9 with TRBJ2-7; tentative D call: TRBD2 (6 bases). The CDR3 has 15 residues. The V end lost 0 bases, the J end lost 0 bases, and 10 bases lay between the germline ends. Germline V gives CDR1 SGDLS, CDR2 YYNGEE. CDR3 residues: CASSVGGLTSYEQYF. The CDR3 nucleotides are TGTGCCAGCAGCGTAGGGGGACTTACCTCCTACGAGCAGTACTTC.

The chain employs TRBV11-3 and TRBJ2-1, with D unresolved. The V and J ends lost 4 bases and 5 bases respectively, with 9 bases between them. Germline CDR1 reads SGHNT; CDR2 reads YENEEA. This CDR3 has 13 residues. The CDR3 DNA is TGTGCCAGCAGCTCCTACCGAGACAATGAGCAGTTCTTC. It specifies CASSSYRDNEQFF.

This clone was recorded only once. The chain combines TRBV25-1 with TRBJ2-7; no reliable D call. The CDR3 sequence is 13 residues long. Germline CDR1 MGHDK, CDR2 SYGVNS. V lost 2 bases to trimming and J lost 0 bases, with 5 bases between them. This CDR3 is CASSEAASYEQYF. CDR3 coding DNA: TGTGCCAGCAGTGAAGCAGCCTCCTACGAGCAGTACTTC.

This clone was detected only a few times. The chain couples TRBV3-1 (or the pseudogene TRBV3-2) to TRBJ1-6; possibly TRBD1 for D (5 bases). This CDR3 comprises 15 residues. Germline CDR1 and CDR2: LGHDT and YNNKEL (reference sequence). Trimming removed 6 bases from V and 6 bases from J, with 15 bases in between. The CDR3 reads CASSHLGLGNSPLHF. DNA for the CDR3: TGTGCCAGCAGTCACCTGGGACTAGGTAATTCACCCCTCCACTTT.

The rearrangement joins TRBV18 to TRBJ1-2; possible D gene TRBD1, 5 bases. Trimming shortened V by 3 bases and J by 3 bases, and 14 bases separated the two germline ends. This CDR3 has 15 amino acids. Germline CDR1 KGHSH, CDR2 LQKENI. The CDR3 sequence: CASSPTGAVHYGYTF. CDR3 coding DNA: TGTGCCAGCTCACCTACCGGGGCCGTTCACTATGGCTACACCTTC.

This clone was seen more than once but under ten times. V and J are TRBV2 and TRBJ1-5, with D unclear. CDR1 SNHLY and CDR2 FYNNEI come from the germline V gene. Trimming pared 6 bases from V and 2 bases from J, leaving 11 bases between. The CDR3 spans 14 residues. This CDR3 is CASSREGGNQPQHF. The CDR3 nucleotides read TGTGCCAGCAGCCGTGAGGGAGGCAATCAGCCCCAGCATTTT.

The CDR3 here is CASSLSGTTDTQYF. Written as DNA, the CDR3 is TGTGCCAGCAGCCTAAGCGGGACCACAGATACGCAGTATTTT. The chain has TRBV7-2 and TRBJ2-3, with 7 bases aligning to TRBD2. The CDR3 runs 14 residues. Losses at the gene ends were 5 bases for V and 2 bases for J; bases not matched to a gene: 4. Germline CDR1 is SGHTA and CDR2 is FQGNSA.

DNA of the CDR3: TGTGCCAGCAGTTACCCCACGTCCTTTCGGTACGAGCAGTACTTC. It translates to CASSYPTSFRYEQYF. The chain carries TRBV6-2 or TRBV6-3 and TRBJ2-7; D call uncertain. This CDR3 contains 15 residues. Trimming cost V 2 bases and J 4 bases, with 15 bases left between them. Germline-derived CDR1 and CDR2 are MNHEY and SVGEGT.

This clone was recorded only once. The rearrangement uses TRBV5-1 and TRBJ1-2; D is undetermined. The CDR3 extends over 14 amino acids. Trimming left V 1 base short and J 0 bases short, with 7 bases between. Per the germline V gene, CDR1 is SGHRS and CDR2 is YFSETQ. This CDR3 is CASSLQTSNYGYTF. DNA of the CDR3: TGCGCCAGCAGCTTGCAGACTTCTAACTATGGCTACACCTTC.

The genes are TRBV18 and TRBJ1-6; possibly TRBD1 for D (5 bases). The germline gives CDR1 KGHSH, CDR2 LQKENI. The CDR3 is made up of 14 amino acids. Trimming shortened V by 6 bases and J by 8 bases, and 14 bases separated the two germline ends. The chain's CDR3 is CASSPTGADSPLHF. For the CDR3, the DNA is TGTGCCAGCTCCCCTACCGGGGCCGATTCACCCCTCCACTTT.

The chain couples TRBV7-2 to TRBJ1-5; D is undetermined. CDR1 and CDR2 from the germline V gene are SGHTA and FQGNSA. V dropped 5 bases and J dropped 5 bases, with 10 bases sitting between them. The CDR3 covers 13 residues. The CDR3 loop reads CASSGPNDQPQHF. In DNA form, the CDR3 reads TGTGCCAGCAGCGGTCCAAACGATCAGCCCCAGCATTTT. The full variable domain, its missing parts supplied by reference TRBV7-2 and TRBJ1-5, is GAGVSQSPSNKVTEKGKDVELRCDPISGHTALYWYRQSLGQGLEFLIYFQGNSAPDKSGLPSDRFSAERTGGSVSTLTIQRTQQEDSAVYLCASSGPNDQPQHFGDGTRLSIL.

This rearrangement joins TRBV7-2 to TRBJ2-7; the D gene is possibly TRBD2 (5 bases). The CDR3 totals 13 residues. V gave up 5 bases and J gave up 2 bases, with 10 bases separating them. The V gene's germline CDR1 is SGHTA and CDR2 FQGNSA. In nucleotides, the CDR3 is TGTGCCAGCAGCCGAGGAGGCCCCTACGAGCAGTACTTC. This codes for CASSRGGPYEQYF.

This chain uses TRBV13 with TRBJ2-1, with 16 bases fitting TRBD2. Germline V lookup: CDR1 PRHDT, CDR2 FYEKMQ (reference sequence). V gave up 5 bases and J gave up 9 bases; unmatched junction bases: 10. CDR3 length: 17 amino acids. The CDR3 bases are TGTGCCAGCAGCACCGGTGGGACTAGCGGGGGGGCCCTTGAGCAGTTCTTC. Its translation: CASSTGGTSGGALEQFF.